Following are 9 T cell receptor beta chains from one sample sequenced in a study of blood T cell repertoires in COVID-19. Repertoires were generated with immunoSEQ multiplex PCR, while TCRdb's copy carries only in-frame clones and drops some. This table holds about 120,000 clones, 85% found once. Sequenced material: peripheral blood. These receptors were collected from a man older than 75 with acute or convalescent COVID-19.

This sequence joins TRBV18 and TRBJ2-7; D is ambiguous. CDR3 length: 11 residues. In germline, CDR1 is KGHSH, CDR2 LQKENI. Trimming stripped 5 bases from V and 3 bases from J, with 5 bases between. The CDR3 spells CASSSNYEQYF. The CDR3 DNA follows: TGTGCCAGCTCATCTAACTACGAGCAGTACTTC.

The chain is built from TRBV2 and TRBJ2-1, with D possibly TRBD2 on 6 matching bases. CDR3 length: 16 residues. Germline loops: CDR1 SNHLY, CDR2 FYNNEI. The germline V and J ends were trimmed by 8 bases and 1 base, with 18 bases remaining between them. CDR3 residues: CASASSWGRSYNEQFF. CDR3 in DNA: TGTGCCAGCGCCTCAAGCTGGGGGAGGTCCTACAATGAGCAGTTCTTC.

This chain connects TRBV6-5 to TRBJ2-2, with D perhaps TRBD1 (5 bases). The germline gives CDR1 MNHEY, CDR2 SVGAGI. The CDR3 sequence is 13 residues long. With 4 bases removed from V and 8 bases from J, the gap between germline ends came to 11 bases. CDR3: CASSFRVSGELFF. The CDR3 nucleotides read TGTGCCAGCAGTTTCAGGGTTTCTGGGGAGCTGTTTTTT.

This clone has just one count. The chain has TRBV5-1 and TRBJ1-5, with TRBD1 identical over 12 bases. CDR3 length: 18 residues. With 4 bases clipped from V and 0 bases from J, the junction kept 8 bases outside the gene matches. Germline CDR1 SGHRS, CDR2 YFSETQ. The CDR3 reads CASSVGTGGANSNQPQHF. CDR3 coding DNA: TGCGCCAGCAGCGTAGGGACAGGGGGCGCGAATAGCAATCAGCCCCAGCATTTT.

This clone was seen more than once but under ten times. The rearrangement uses TRBV11-3 and TRBJ2-3, with 7 positions matching TRBD2. Germline lookup yields CDR1 SGHNT and CDR2 YENEEA. The CDR3 is 15 residues long. With 4 bases clipped from V and 3 bases from J, the junction kept 7 bases outside the gene matches. CDR3 loop: CASSSSGTTTDTQYF. As DNA, the CDR3 is TGTGCCAGCAGCTCCTCCGGGACTACAACAGATACGCAGTATTTT.

This rearrangement joins TRBV2 to TRBJ2-4, with 10 bases that match TRBD1. V gave up 4 bases and J gave up 8 bases; unmatched junction bases: 2. This CDR3 is 13 amino acids long. CDR1 is SNHLY, CDR2 FYNNEI, per germline. CDR3 sequence reads: CASSAGTGDIQYF. The CDR3 DNA sequence: TGTGCCAGCAGTGCCGGGACAGGGGACATTCAGTACTTC.

This chain connects TRBV27 to TRBJ2-5; 9 bases agree with TRBD1. This CDR3 is 13 amino acids long. Germline CDR1 and CDR2: MNHEY and SMNVEV (reference sequence). J gave up 5 bases and V 6 bases, and 4 bases lay outside the gene matches. For the CDR3, the DNA is TGTGCCAGCAGCCGGACAGGGGTCGAGACCCAGTACTTC. Its translation: CASSRTGVETQYF.

This chain links TRBV21-1 with TRBJ1-1; the D call of TRBD1 is as the table states it, not checked on the DNA. TRBV21-1 is an annotated pseudogene. The length of the CDR3 is 15 residues. The CDR3 nucleotides are TGTGCCAGCAGCAAAGACAGGGCCTTAGCCACTGAAGCTTTCTTT. Protein product: CASSKDRALATEAFF.

This sequence joins TRBV21-1 and TRBJ1-3. TRBV21-1 corresponds to a pseudogene. The CDR3 has 17 amino acids. CDR3 in amino acids: CASSKGRKRYSGNTIYF. Written as DNA, the CDR3 is TGTGCCAGCAGCAAAGGAAGGAAGCGTTACTCTGGAAACACCATATATTTT.